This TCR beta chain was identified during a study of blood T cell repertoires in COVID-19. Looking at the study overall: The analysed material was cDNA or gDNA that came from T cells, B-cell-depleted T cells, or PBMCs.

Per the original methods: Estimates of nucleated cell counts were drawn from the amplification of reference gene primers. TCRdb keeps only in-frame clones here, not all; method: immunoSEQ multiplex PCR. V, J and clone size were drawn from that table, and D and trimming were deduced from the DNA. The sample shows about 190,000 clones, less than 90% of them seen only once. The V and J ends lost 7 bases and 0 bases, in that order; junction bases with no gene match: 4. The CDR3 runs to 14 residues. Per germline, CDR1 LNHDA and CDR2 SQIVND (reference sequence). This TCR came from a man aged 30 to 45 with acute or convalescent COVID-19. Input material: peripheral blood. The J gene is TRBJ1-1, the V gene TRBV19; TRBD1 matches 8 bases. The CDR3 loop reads CASNRQGMNTEAFF. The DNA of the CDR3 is TGTGCCAGTAACCGACAGGGGATGAACACTGAAGCTTTCTTT. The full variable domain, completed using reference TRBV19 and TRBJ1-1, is DGGITQSPKYLFRKEGQNVTLSCEQNLNHDAMYWYRQDPGQGLRLIYYSQIVNDFQKGDIAEGYSVSREKKESFPLTVTSAQKNPTAFYLCASNRQGMNTEAFFGQGTRLTVV.